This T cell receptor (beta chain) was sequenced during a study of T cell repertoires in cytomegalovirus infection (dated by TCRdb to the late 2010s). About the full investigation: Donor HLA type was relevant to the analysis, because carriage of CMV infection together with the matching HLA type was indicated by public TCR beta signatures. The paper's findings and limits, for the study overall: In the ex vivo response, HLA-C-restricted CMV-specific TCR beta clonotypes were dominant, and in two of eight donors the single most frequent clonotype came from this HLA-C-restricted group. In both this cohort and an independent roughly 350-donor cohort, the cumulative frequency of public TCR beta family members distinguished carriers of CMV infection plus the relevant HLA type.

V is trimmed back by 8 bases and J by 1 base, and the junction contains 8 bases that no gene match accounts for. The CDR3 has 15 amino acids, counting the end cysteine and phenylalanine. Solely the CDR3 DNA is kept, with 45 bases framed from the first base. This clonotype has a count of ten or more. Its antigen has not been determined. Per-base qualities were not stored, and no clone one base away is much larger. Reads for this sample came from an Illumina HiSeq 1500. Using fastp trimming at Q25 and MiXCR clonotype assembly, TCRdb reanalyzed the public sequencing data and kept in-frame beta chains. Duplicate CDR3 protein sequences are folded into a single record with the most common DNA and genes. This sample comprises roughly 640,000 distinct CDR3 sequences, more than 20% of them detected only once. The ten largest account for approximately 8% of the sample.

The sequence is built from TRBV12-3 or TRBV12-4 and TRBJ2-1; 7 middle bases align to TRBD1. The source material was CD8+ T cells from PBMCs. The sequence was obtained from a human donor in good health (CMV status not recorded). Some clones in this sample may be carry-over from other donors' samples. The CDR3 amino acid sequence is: CASQRGPLSYNEQFF. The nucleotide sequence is TGTGCCAGCCAAAGGGGGCCTCTTTCCTACAATGAGCAGTTCTTC.